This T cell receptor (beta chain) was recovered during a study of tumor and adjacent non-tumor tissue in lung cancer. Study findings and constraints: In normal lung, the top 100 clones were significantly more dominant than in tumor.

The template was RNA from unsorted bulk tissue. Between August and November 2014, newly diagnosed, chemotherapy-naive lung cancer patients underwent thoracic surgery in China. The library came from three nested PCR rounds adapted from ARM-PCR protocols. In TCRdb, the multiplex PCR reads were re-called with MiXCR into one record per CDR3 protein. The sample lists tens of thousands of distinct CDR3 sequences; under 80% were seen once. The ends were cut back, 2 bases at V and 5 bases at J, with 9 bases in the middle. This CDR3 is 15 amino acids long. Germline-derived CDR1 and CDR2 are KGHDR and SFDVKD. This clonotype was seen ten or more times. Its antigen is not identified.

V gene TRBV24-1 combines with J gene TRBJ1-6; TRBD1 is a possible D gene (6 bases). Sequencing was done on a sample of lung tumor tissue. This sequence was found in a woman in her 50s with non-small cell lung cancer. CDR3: CATSDSGTNNSPLHF. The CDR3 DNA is TGTGCCACCAGTGATTCCGGGACAAATAATTCACCCCTCCACTTT.